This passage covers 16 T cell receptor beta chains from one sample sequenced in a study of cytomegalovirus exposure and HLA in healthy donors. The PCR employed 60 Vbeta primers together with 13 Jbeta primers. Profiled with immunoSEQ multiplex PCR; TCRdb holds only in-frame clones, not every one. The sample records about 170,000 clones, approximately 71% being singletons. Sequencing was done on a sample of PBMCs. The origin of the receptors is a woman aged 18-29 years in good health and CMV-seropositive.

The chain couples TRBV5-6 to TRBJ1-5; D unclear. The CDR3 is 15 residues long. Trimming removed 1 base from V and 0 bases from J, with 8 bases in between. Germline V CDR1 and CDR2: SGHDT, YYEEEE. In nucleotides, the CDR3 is TGTGCCAGCAGCTTGCTGGGAGATAGCAATCAGCCCCAGCATTTT. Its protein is CASSLLGDSNQPQHF.

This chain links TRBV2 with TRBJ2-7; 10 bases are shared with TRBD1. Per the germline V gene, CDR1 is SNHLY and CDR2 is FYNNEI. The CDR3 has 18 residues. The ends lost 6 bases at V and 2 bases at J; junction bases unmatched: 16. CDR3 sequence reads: CASRSRQGAPRGPYEQYF. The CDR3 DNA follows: TGTGCCAGCAGATCCAGACAGGGGGCACCCCGAGGGCCCTACGAGCAGTACTTC.

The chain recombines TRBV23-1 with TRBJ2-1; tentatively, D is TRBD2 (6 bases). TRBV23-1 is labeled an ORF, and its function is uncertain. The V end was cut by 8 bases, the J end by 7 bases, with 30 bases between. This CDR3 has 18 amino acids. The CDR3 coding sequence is TGCGCCAGCTGCTACCGGTGGAGGGCGCGTTCTCAACTGAATGAGCAGTTCTTC. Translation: CASCYRWRARSQLNEQFF.

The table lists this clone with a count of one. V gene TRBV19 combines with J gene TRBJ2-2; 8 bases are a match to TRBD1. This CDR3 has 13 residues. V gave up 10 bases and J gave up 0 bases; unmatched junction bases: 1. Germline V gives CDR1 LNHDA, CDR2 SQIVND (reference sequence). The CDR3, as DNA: TGTGCCACGGACAGGGCGAACACCGGGGAGCTGTTTTTT. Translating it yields CATDRANTGELFF.

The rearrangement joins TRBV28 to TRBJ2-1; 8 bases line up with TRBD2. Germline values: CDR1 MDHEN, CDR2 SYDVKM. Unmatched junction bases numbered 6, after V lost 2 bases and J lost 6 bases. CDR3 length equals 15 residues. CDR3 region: CASSLLPGLANEQFF. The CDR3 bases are TGTGCCAGCAGTTTACTCCCCGGACTAGCCAATGAGCAGTTCTTC.

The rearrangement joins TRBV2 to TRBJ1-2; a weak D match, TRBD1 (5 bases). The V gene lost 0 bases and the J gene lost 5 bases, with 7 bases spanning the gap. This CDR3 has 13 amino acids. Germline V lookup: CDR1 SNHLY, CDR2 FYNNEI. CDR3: CASSEASGYGYTF. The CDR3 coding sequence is TGTGCCAGCAGTGAAGCTTCAGGGTATGGCTACACCTTC.

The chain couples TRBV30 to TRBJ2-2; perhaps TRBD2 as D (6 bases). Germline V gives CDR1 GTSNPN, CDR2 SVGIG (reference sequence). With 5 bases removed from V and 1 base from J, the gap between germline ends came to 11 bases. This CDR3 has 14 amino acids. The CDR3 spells CAWSGGENTGELFF. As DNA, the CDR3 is TGTGCCTGGTCGGGCGGGGAGAACACCGGGGAGCTGTTTTTT.

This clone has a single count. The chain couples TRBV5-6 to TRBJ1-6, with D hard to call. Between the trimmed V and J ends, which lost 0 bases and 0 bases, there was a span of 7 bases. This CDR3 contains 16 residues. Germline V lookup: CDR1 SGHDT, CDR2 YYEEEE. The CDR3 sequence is CASSLVVSSYNSPLHF. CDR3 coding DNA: TGTGCCAGCAGCTTGGTGGTGAGCTCCTATAATTCACCCCTCCACTTT. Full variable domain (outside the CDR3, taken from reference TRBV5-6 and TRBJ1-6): DAGVTQSPTHLIKTRGQQVTLRCSPKSGHDTVSWYQQALGQGPQFIFQYYEEEERQRGNFPDRFSGHQFPNYSSELNVNALLLGDSALYLCASSLVVSSYNSPLHFGNGTRLTVT.

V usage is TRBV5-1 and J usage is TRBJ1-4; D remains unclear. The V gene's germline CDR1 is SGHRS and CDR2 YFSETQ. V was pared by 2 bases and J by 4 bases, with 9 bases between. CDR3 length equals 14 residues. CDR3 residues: CASSFEVNNEKLFF. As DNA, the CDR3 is TGCGCCAGCAGCTTTGAGGTGAATAATGAAAAACTGTTTTTT.

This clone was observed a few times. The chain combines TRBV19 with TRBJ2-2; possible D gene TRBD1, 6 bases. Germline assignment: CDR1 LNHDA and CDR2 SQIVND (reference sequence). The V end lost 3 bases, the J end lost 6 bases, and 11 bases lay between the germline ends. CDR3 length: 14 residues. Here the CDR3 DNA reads TGTGCCAGTAGTATCCAGGGGTCAGCCGGGGAGCTGTTTTTT. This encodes CASSIQGSAGELFF. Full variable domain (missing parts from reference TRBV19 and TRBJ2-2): DGGITQSPKYLFRKEGQNVTLSCEQNLNHDAMYWYRQDPGQGLRLIYYSQIVNDFQKGDIAEGYSVSREKKESFPLTVTSAQKNPTAFYLCASSIQGSAGELFFGEGSRLTVL.

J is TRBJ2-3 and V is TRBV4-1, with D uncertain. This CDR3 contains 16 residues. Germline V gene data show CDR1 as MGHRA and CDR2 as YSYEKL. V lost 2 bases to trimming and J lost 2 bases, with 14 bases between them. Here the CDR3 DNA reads TGCGCCAGCAGCCAAACGACATATTCTGACACAGATACGCAGTATTTT. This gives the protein CASSQTTYSDTDTQYF.

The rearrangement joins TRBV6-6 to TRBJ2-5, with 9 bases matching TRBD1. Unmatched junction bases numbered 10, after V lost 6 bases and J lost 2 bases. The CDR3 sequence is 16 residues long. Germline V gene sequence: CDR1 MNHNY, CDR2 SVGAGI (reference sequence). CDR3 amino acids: CASSTGGIKTQETQYF. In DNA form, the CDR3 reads TGTGCCAGCAGCACAGGGGGCATTAAGACGCAAGAGACCCAGTACTTC.

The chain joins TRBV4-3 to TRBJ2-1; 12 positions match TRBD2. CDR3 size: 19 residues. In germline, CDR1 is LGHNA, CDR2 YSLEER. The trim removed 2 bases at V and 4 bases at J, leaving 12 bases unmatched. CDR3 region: CASSQLLAGGPGKYNEQFF. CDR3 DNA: TGCGCCAGCAGCCAACTTCTAGCGGGGGGGCCCGGGAAGTACAATGAGCAGTTCTTC.

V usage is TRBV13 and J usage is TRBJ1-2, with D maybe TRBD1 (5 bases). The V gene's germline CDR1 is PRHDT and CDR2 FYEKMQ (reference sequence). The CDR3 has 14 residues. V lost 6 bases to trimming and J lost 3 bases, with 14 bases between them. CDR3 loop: CASSSPGPDYGYTF. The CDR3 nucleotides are TGTGCCAGCAGTTCCCCAGGGCCGGACTATGGCTACACCTTC.

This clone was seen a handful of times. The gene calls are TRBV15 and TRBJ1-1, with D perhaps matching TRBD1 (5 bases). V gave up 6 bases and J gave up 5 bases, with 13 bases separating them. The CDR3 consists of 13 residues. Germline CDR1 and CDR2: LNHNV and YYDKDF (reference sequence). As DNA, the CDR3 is TGTGCCACCAGTCGGGGGTCGGGGACTGAAGCTTTCTTT. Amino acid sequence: CATSRGSGTEAFF.

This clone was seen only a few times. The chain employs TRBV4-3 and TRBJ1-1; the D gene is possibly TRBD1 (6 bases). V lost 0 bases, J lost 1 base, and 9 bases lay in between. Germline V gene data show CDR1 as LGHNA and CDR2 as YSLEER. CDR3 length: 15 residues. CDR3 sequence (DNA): TGCGCCAGCAGCCAAGACGGGACACCGAACACTGAAGCTTTCTTT. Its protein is CASSQDGTPNTEAFF.